A selection of T cell receptor beta chains follows, all from one sample in a study of blood T cells in healthy people across ages. TCRdb fed the 5' RACE reads into MiXCR, producing one record per CDR3 protein. Here the sample spans approximately 900,000 distinct CDR3 sequences, almost 30% being singletons. These data are also associated with another study on T cells of mothers and their children.

The sequenced sample was blood. The receptors originated from a woman aged 40 to 49 in good health. CDR3s include the opening cysteine and the closing phenylalanine or tryptophan. D genes are given only for firm matches. Rows give clone size only sometimes, using once, few, many, or a class for an expanded clone.

CDR3 protein: CASSQATEGYEQYF; CDR3 DNA: TGCGCCAGCAGCCAAGCGACAGAAGGGTACGAGCAGTACTTC; V gene: TRBV4-1; CDR3 length: 14; D gene: NA; clone size: NA; J gene: TRBJ2-7
CDR3 protein: CASSEWTSGQFF; CDR3 DNA: TGTGCCAGCAGTGAATGGACTAGCGGGCAGTTCTTC; V gene: TRBV6-2/TRBV6-3; CDR3 length: 12; D gene: TRBD2; clone size: NA; J gene: TRBJ2-1
CDR3 protein: CASSLSVTGELFF; CDR3 DNA: TGTGCCAGCAGCTTGTCAGTCACCGGGGAGCTGTTTTTT; V gene: TRBV7-3; CDR3 length: 13; D gene: NA; clone size: NA; J gene: TRBJ2-2
CDR3 protein: CASSQDISAYGGQYF; CDR3 DNA: TGTGCCAGCAGCCAAGACATCTCGGCTTACGGGGGCCAGTACTTC; V gene: TRBV3-1; CDR3 length: 15; D gene: NA; clone size: NA; J gene: TRBJ2-7
CDR3 protein: CASSKVDRVYGYTF; CDR3 DNA: TGTGCCAGCAGCAAAGTTGACAGGGTCTATGGCTACACCTTC; V gene: TRBV21-1; CDR3 length: 14; D gene: NA; clone size: few; J gene: TRBJ1-2
CDR3 protein: CSTIGQGRNIQYF; CDR3 DNA: TGCAGTACCATCGGGCAGGGAAGAAACATTCAGTACTTC; V gene: TRBV20-1; CDR3 length: 13; D gene: NA; clone size: NA; J gene: TRBJ2-4
CDR3 protein: CSARGVSDPGETQYF; CDR3 DNA: TGCAGTGCTAGAGGGGTTAGCGACCCAGGGGAGACCCAGTACTTC; V gene: TRBV20-1; CDR3 length: 15; D gene: NA; clone size: NA; J gene: TRBJ2-5
CDR3 protein: CASSESGANPYEQYF; CDR3 DNA: TGTGCCAGCAGTGAGAGTGGGGCCAACCCCTACGAGCAGTACTTC; V gene: TRBV25-1; CDR3 length: 15; D gene: NA; clone size: NA; J gene: TRBJ2-7
CDR3 protein: CASSLVFLGSGLGTEAFF; CDR3 DNA: TGCGCCAGCAGCTTGGTATTCCTCGGTTCAGGGCTTGGGACTGAAGCTTTCTTT; V gene: TRBV5-1; CDR3 length: 18; D gene: NA; clone size: NA; J gene: TRBJ1-1
CDR3 protein: CASSLQGALGSTQYF; CDR3 DNA: TGTGCCAGCAGCTTGCAGGGGGCCCTTGGTTCGACCCAGTACTTC; V gene: TRBV5-4; CDR3 length: 15; D gene: TRBD1; clone size: few; J gene: TRBJ2-5
CDR3 protein: CASSPVRWGAYEQYF; CDR3 DNA: TGCGCCAGCAGCCCCGTCCGATGGGGTGCCTACGAGCAGTACTTC; V gene: TRBV4-3; CDR3 length: 15; D gene: NA; clone size: NA; J gene: TRBJ2-7
CDR3 protein: CASSLRRTEVGDTQYF; CDR3 DNA: TGTGCCAGCAGCTTAAGGCGGACAGAAGTTGGAGATACGCAGTATTTT; V gene: TRBV7-6; CDR3 length: 16; D gene: NA; clone size: many; J gene: TRBJ2-3
CDR3 protein: CATSRGGGDEQFF; CDR3 DNA: TGTGCCACCAGCAGAGGTGGGGGGGATGAGCAGTTCTTC; V gene: TRBV15; CDR3 length: 13; D gene: TRBD2; clone size: many; J gene: TRBJ2-1
CDR3 protein: CANSFSRTDEQYF; CDR3 DNA: TGTGCCAACAGCTTTTCCAGAACGGACGAGCAGTACTTC; V gene: TRBV7-9; CDR3 length: 13; D gene: NA; clone size: once; J gene: TRBJ2-7
CDR3 protein: CSAEGQRIQSTEAFF; CDR3 DNA: TGCAGTGCTGAGGGACAGCGGATCCAGAGCACTGAAGCTTTCTTT; V gene: TRBV20-1; CDR3 length: 15; D gene: TRBD1; clone size: NA; J gene: TRBJ1-1
CDR3 protein: CASSYPTGNEQFF; CDR3 DNA: TGTGCCAGCAGCTACCCAACAGGGAATGAGCAGTTCTTC; V gene: TRBV2; CDR3 length: 13; D gene: NA; clone size: NA; J gene: TRBJ2-1
CDR3 protein: CASSQVGGQGANYGYTF; CDR3 DNA: TGTGCCAGCAGCCAAGTGGGGGGACAGGGGGCGAACTATGGCTACACCTTC; V gene: TRBV3-1; CDR3 length: 17; D gene: TRBD1; clone size: NA; J gene: TRBJ1-2
CDR3 protein: CASTAEEPNTEAFF; CDR3 DNA: TGTGCCAGCACCGCGGAGGAGCCGAACACTGAAGCTTTCTTT; V gene: TRBV28; CDR3 length: 14; D gene: NA; clone size: NA; J gene: TRBJ1-1
CDR3 protein: CASSPWGGTTDTQYF; CDR3 DNA: TGCGCCAGCAGCCCCTGGGGGGGAACCACAGATACGCAGTATTTT; V gene: TRBV4-1; CDR3 length: 15; D gene: TRBD2; clone size: NA; J gene: TRBJ2-3
CDR3 protein: CASSQDPAGGQPQHF; CDR3 DNA: TGCGCCAGCAGCCAAGATCCCGCAGGGGGGCAGCCCCAGCATTTT; V gene: TRBV4-3; CDR3 length: 15; D gene: TRBD1; clone size: many; J gene: TRBJ1-5
CDR3 protein: CVGDPGQGARGYTF; CDR3 DNA: TGTGTGGGTGACCCGGGACAGGGGGCGCGTGGCTACACCTTC; V gene: TRBV7-9; CDR3 length: 14; D gene: TRBD1; clone size: NA; J gene: TRBJ1-2
CDR3 protein: CSAPRQGSNSPLHF; CDR3 DNA: TGCAGTGCCCCCAGACAGGGTAGTAATTCACCCCTCCACTTT; V gene: TRBV20-1; CDR3 length: 14; D gene: TRBD1; clone size: few; J gene: TRBJ1-6
CDR3 protein: CASSRHRAREGENIQYF; CDR3 DNA: TGTGCCAGCAGCCGACATCGGGCCAGGGAGGGTGAAAACATTCAGTACTTC; V gene: TRBV7-8; CDR3 length: 17; D gene: TRBD2; clone size: NA; J gene: TRBJ2-4
CDR3 protein: CASSRQGGEHEQYF; CDR3 DNA: TGTGCCAGCAGCCGACAGGGAGGGGAGCACGAGCAGTACTTC; V gene: TRBV7-2; CDR3 length: 14; D gene: NA; clone size: NA; J gene: TRBJ2-7
CDR3 protein: CASSLATGWVPDTQYF; CDR3 DNA: TGCGCCAGCAGCTTGGCGACAGGGTGGGTCCCAGATACGCAGTATTTT; V gene: TRBV5-1; CDR3 length: 16; D gene: TRBD1; clone size: few; J gene: TRBJ2-3
CDR3 protein: CASGSGTVYSPLHF; CDR3 DNA: TGTGCCAGCGGCTCCGGGACGGTGTATTCACCCCTCCACTTT; V gene: TRBV7-9; CDR3 length: 14; D gene: NA; clone size: NA; J gene: TRBJ1-6
CDR3 protein: CASSYGQGQNSPLHF; CDR3 DNA: TGCGCCAGCAGCTACGGCCAGGGGCAAAATTCACCCCTCCACTTT; V gene: TRBV5-1; CDR3 length: 15; D gene: NA; clone size: NA; J gene: TRBJ1-6
CDR3 protein: CASSQHRTDRGYGYEQYF; CDR3 DNA: TGTGCCAGCAGTCAGCATCGTACAGACAGGGGTTATGGCTACGAGCAGTACTTC; V gene: TRBV6-1; CDR3 length: 18; D gene: TRBD1; clone size: NA; J gene: TRBJ2-7
CDR3 protein: CASSLGTSQTYEQYF; CDR3 DNA: TGCGCCAGCAGCTTGGGGACTAGTCAGACCTACGAGCAGTACTTC; V gene: TRBV5-1; CDR3 length: 15; D gene: TRBD2; clone size: NA; J gene: TRBJ2-7
CDR3 protein: CATGGAVRGLRYGYTF; CDR3 DNA: TGTGCCACAGGAGGGGCTGTCAGGGGGCTAAGGTATGGCTACACCTTC; V gene: TRBV10-3; CDR3 length: 16; D gene: TRBD1; clone size: many; J gene: TRBJ1-2
CDR3 protein: CASSLAWGTEAFF; CDR3 DNA: TGTGCCAGCAGTTTAGCGTGGGGCACTGAAGCTTTCTTT; V gene: TRBV12-3/TRBV12-4; CDR3 length: 13; D gene: NA; clone size: many; J gene: TRBJ1-1
CDR3 protein: CASSLMRSGDGYTF; CDR3 DNA: TGTGCCAGCAGCTTAATGCGTAGTGGGGATGGCTACACCTTC; V gene: TRBV7-2; CDR3 length: 14; D gene: NA; clone size: few; J gene: TRBJ1-2
CDR3 protein: CVSSLSLGKNQPQHF; CDR3 DNA: TGTGTCAGCAGTTTATCGCTAGGAAAAAATCAGCCCCAGCATTTT; V gene: TRBV28; CDR3 length: 15; D gene: NA; clone size: once; J gene: TRBJ1-5
CDR3 protein: CASSPRDSGDSLLHF; CDR3 DNA: TGCGCCAGCAGCCCCAGGGACTCTGGGGATTCACTCCTCCACTTT; V gene: TRBV4-3; CDR3 length: 15; D gene: NA; clone size: NA; J gene: TRBJ1-6
CDR3 protein: CASSSTLSGGIYEQYF; CDR3 DNA: TGTGCCAGCAGCTCCACCCTTAGCGGGGGGATCTACGAGCAGTACTTC; V gene: TRBV13; CDR3 length: 16; D gene: TRBD2; clone size: few; J gene: TRBJ2-7
CDR3 protein: CASSENQQGAAGELFF; CDR3 DNA: TGTGCCAGCAGTGAGAACCAACAGGGGGCTGCCGGGGAGCTGTTTTTT; V gene: TRBV6-1; CDR3 length: 16; D gene: TRBD1; clone size: once; J gene: TRBJ2-2
CDR3 protein: CASSMGLGPETQYF; CDR3 DNA: TGTGCCAGCAGTATGGGACTAGGGCCAGAGACCCAGTACTTC; V gene: TRBV12-3/TRBV12-4; CDR3 length: 14; D gene: TRBD2; clone size: many; J gene: TRBJ2-5
CDR3 protein: CASRAFGYQPQHF; CDR3 DNA: TGTGCCAGCAGGGCCTTTGGGTATCAGCCCCAGCATTTT; V gene: TRBV12-3/TRBV12-4; CDR3 length: 13; D gene: NA; clone size: few; J gene: TRBJ1-5
CDR3 protein: CASSVVGGHTEAFF; CDR3 DNA: TGTGCCAGCAGCGTAGTAGGGGGCCACACTGAAGCTTTCTTT; V gene: TRBV9; CDR3 length: 14; D gene: TRBD1; clone size: NA; J gene: TRBJ1-1
CDR3 protein: CTSSQDGGQGPYEQYF; CDR3 DNA: TGCACCAGCAGCCAAGATGGAGGGCAGGGACCCTACGAGCAGTACTTC; V gene: TRBV4-3; CDR3 length: 16; D gene: NA; clone size: NA; J gene: TRBJ2-7
CDR3 protein: CASNLTTSGGASEQYF; CDR3 DNA: TGTGCCAGCAACCTTACCACTAGCGGGGGGGCTTCCGAGCAGTACTTC; V gene: TRBV21-1; CDR3 length: 16; D gene: NA; clone size: NA; J gene: TRBJ2-7
CDR3 protein: CSVEPGQGRTGELFF; CDR3 DNA: TGCAGCGTTGAACCGGGACAGGGGAGAACCGGGGAGCTGTTTTTT; V gene: TRBV29-1; CDR3 length: 15; D gene: TRBD1; clone size: few; J gene: TRBJ2-2
CDR3 protein: CANREGQSNTGELFF; CDR3 DNA: TGCGCCAATAGGGAGGGACAGTCGAACACCGGGGAGCTGTTTTTT; V gene: TRBV5-1; CDR3 length: 15; D gene: NA; clone size: few; J gene: TRBJ2-2